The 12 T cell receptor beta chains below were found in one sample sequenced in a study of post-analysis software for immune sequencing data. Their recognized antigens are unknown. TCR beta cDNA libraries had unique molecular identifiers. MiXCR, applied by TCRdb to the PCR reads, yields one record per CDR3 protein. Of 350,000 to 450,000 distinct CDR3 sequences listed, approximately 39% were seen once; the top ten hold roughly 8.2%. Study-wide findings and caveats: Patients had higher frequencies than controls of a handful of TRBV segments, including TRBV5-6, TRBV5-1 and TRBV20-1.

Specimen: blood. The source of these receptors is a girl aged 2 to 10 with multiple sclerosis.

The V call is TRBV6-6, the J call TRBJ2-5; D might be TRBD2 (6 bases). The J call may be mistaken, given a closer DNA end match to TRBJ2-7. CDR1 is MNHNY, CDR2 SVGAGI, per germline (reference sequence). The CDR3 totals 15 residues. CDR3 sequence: CASSYSREAGPEQYF. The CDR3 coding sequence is TGTGCCAGCAGTTACTCGAGGGAGGCGGGACCCGAGCAGTACTTC.

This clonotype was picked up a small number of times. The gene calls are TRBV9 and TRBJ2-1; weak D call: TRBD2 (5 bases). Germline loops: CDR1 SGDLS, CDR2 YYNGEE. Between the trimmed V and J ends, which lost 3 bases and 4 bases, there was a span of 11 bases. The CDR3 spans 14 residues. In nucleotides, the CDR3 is TGTGCCAGCAGCGGTTCGGGAATTTACAATGAGCAGTTCTTC. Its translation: CASSGSGIYNEQFF.

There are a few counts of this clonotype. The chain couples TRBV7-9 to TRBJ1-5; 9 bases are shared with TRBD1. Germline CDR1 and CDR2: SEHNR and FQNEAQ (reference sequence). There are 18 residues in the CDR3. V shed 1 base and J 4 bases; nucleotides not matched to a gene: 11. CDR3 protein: CASSLGVGQGGLNQPQHF. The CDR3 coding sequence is TGTGCCAGCAGCTTAGGGGTGGGACAGGGTGGATTAAATCAGCCCCAGCATTTT.

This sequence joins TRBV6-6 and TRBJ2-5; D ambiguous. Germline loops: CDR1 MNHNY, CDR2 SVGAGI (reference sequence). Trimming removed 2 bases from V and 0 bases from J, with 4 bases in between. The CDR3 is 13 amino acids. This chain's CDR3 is CASSYAHQETQYF. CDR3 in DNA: TGTGCCAGCAGTTACGCCCACCAAGAGACCCAGTACTTC.

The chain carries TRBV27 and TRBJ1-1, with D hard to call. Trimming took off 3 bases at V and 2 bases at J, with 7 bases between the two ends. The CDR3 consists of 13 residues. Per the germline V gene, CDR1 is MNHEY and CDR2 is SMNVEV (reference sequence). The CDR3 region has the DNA TGTGCCAGCAGTTTCTGGAAAAACACTGAAGCTTTCTTT. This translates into CASSFWKNTEAFF.

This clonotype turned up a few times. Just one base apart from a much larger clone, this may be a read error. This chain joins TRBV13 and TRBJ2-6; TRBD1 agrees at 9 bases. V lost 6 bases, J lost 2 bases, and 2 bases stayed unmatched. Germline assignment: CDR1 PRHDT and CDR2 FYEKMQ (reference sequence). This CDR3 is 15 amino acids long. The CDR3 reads CASRNRGPGANVLTF. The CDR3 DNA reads TGTGCCAGCAGAAACAGGGGGCCTGGGGCCAACGTCCTGACTTTC. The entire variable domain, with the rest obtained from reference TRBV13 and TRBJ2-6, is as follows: AAGVIQSPRHLIKEKRETATLKCYPIPRHDTVYWYQQGPGQDPQFLISFYEKMQSDKGSIPDRFSAQQFSDYHSELNMSSLELGDSALYFCASRNRGPGANVLTFGAGSRLTVL.

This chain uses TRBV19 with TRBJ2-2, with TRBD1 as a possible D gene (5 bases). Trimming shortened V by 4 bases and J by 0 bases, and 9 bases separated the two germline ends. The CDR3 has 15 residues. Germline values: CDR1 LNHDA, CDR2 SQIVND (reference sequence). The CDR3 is CASSNQGANTGELFF. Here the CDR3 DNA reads TGTGCCAGTAGTAATCAGGGCGCGAACACCGGGGAGCTGTTTTTT.

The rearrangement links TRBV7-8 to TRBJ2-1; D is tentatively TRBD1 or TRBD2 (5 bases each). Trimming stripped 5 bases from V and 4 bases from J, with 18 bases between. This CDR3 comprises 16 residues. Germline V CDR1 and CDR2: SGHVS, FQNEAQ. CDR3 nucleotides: TGTGCCAGCAGCCCGGGGCCCCTCAGCCCTTACAATGAGCAGTTCTTC. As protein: CASSPGPLSPYNEQFF.

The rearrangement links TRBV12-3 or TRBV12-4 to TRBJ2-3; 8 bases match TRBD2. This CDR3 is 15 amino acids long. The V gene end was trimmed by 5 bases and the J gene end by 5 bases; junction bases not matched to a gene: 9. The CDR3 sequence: CASSLGLVGGDTQYF. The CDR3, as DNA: TGTGCCAGCAGTCTGGGACTAGTGGGAGGAGATACGCAGTATTTT.

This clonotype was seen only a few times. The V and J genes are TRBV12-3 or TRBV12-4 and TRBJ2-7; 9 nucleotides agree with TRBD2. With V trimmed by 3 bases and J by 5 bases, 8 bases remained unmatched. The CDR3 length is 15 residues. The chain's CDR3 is CASSFSAGGPHEQYF. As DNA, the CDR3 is TGTGCCAGCAGTTTTAGTGCGGGAGGGCCCCACGAGCAGTACTTC.

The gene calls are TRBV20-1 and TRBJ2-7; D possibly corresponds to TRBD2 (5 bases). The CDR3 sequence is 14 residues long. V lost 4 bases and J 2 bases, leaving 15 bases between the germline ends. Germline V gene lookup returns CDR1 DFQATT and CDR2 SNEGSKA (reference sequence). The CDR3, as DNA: TGCAGTGCTAAGGCCTCGGGGTTCACCTACGAGCAGTACTTC. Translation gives CSAKASGFTYEQYF.

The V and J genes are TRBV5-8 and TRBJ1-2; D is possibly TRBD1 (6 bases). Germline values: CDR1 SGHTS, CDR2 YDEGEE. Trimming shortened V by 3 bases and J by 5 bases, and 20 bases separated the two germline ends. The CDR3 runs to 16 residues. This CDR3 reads CASSSLPGQGKYGYTF. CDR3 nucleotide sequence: TGTGCCAGCAGCTCCCTCCCGGGACAAGGAAAATATGGCTACACCTTC.